The next 23 T cell receptor beta chains were all read from a single sample in a study of T-cell reconstitution after alpha-beta-depleted transplantation in children. The library targeted TCRbeta and was prepared with unique molecular identifiers. TCRdb itself ran the PCR reads through MiXCR, one entry per CDR3 protein. The repertoire holds some 490,000 distinct CDR3 sequences, with about an eighth as singletons. The input for sequencing was PBMCs from the stem cell graft donor, taken from the stem cell graft. Receptors were obtained from a human donor who donated a stem cell graft to a child with combined immunodeficiency.

The table lists this clonotype with many counts. V usage is TRBV10-3 and J usage is TRBJ2-3, with TRBD1 identical over 8 bases. Germline CDR1 ENHRY, CDR2 SYGVKD. V shed 7 bases and J 2 bases; nucleotides not matched to a gene: 5. There are 14 residues in the CDR3. The CDR3 spells CAITQDRVTDTQYF. The CDR3 region has the DNA TGTGCCATCACTCAGGACAGGGTCACAGATACGCAGTATTTT.

V is TRBV3-1 and J is TRBJ1-5, with D unclear. CDR1 LGHDT and CDR2 YNNKEL come from the germline V gene (reference sequence). The CDR3 sequence is 14 residues long. Trimming left V 5 bases short and J 5 bases short, with 13 bases between. This CDR3 reads CASSKKLGYQPQHF. Here the CDR3 DNA reads TGTGCCAGCAGCAAGAAGCTGGGTTATCAGCCCCAGCATTTT.

CDR3 residues: CASSLGGTGIHEQYF. CDR3 coding DNA: TGTGCCAGCAGCTTAGGGGGGACAGGGATCCACGAGCAGTACTTC. The J gene is TRBJ2-7, the V gene TRBV7-6, with 9 bases matching TRBD1. Trimming removed 1 base from V and 5 bases from J; junction bases left unmatched: 6. CDR3 size: 15 residues. From germline, CDR1 is SGHVS and CDR2 FNYEAQ.

The rearrangement joins TRBV3-1 to TRBJ1-2; D possibly corresponds to TRBD1 (6 bases). Per germline, CDR1 LGHDT and CDR2 YNNKEL (reference sequence). Trimming shortened V by 2 bases and J by 6 bases, and 13 bases separated the two germline ends. This CDR3 region has 14 residues. CDR3 nucleotide sequence: TGTGCCAGCAGCCAATTTAACAGGGAGCATGGCTACACCTTC. This codes for CASSQFNREHGYTF.

This clonotype was seen ten or more times. This chain connects TRBV12-3 or TRBV12-4 to TRBJ1-5; possibly TRBD1 for D (5 bases). The CDR3 totals 16 residues. Trimming took 5 bases from V and 6 from J, leaving 20 bases between them. CDR3 sequence: CASSAPSSGGGQPQHF. CDR3 coding DNA: TGTGCCAGCAGTGCCCCTTCCAGCGGGGGAGGTCAGCCCCAGCATTTT.

This clonotype was seen more than once but under ten times. The rearrangement links TRBV11-3 to TRBJ1-2; D remains ambiguous. Germline V lookup: CDR1 SGHNT, CDR2 YENEEA. The CDR3 totals 14 residues. V lost 2 bases, J lost 5 bases, and 12 bases lay in between. CDR3 loop: CASSLWRDPYGYTF. In DNA form, the CDR3 reads TGTGCCAGCAGCTTATGGAGGGATCCTTATGGCTACACCTTC.

This clonotype came up a few times. V gene TRBV2 combines with J gene TRBJ2-3, with a tentative D call TRBD2 (5 bases). Trimming stripped 3 bases from V and 10 bases from J, with 14 bases between. The CDR3 has 13 amino acids. Per germline, CDR1 SNHLY and CDR2 FYNNEI. CDR3 region: CASSDGLASAQYF. Here the CDR3 DNA reads TGTGCCAGCAGTGATGGCTTAGCGAGTGCGCAGTATTTT.

This clonotype has more than one count but fewer than ten. The chain uses TRBV3-1 and TRBJ2-3; weak D call: TRBD1 (6 bases). CDR3 size: 14 residues. V was shortened by 4 bases and J by 2 bases, with 10 bases between the two germline ends. The germline V gene has CDR1 LGHDT and CDR2 YNNKEL (reference sequence). The CDR3 DNA reads as TGTGCCAGCAGCCCTCGGGACATCACAGATACGCAGTATTTT. It is translated as CASSPRDITDTQYF.

This clonotype was found a few times. The rearrangement uses TRBV7-9 and TRBJ2-3, with TRBD2 as a possible D gene (5 bases). V lost 3 bases to trimming and J lost 4 bases, with 14 bases between them. The CDR3 spans 15 residues. The germline CDR1 and CDR2 sequences are SEHNR and FQNEAQ (reference sequence). This chain's CDR3 is CASSFGLLTPDTQYF. The CDR3 DNA reads as TGTGCCAGCAGCTTCGGACTCTTAACCCCAGATACGCAGTATTTT.

The chain couples TRBV12-3 or TRBV12-4 to TRBJ1-5; D gene uncertain. Trimming took 1 base from V and 6 from J, leaving 10 bases between them. The CDR3 consists of 14 residues. The CDR3 DNA reads as TGTGCCAGCAGTTTAGTAGGGCCCGGTCAGCCCCAGCATTTT. Protein: CASSLVGPGQPQHF.

The gene calls are TRBV9 and TRBJ2-2; D ambiguous. The V gene lost 4 bases and the J gene lost 3 bases, with 13 bases spanning the gap. Germline CDR1 reads SGDLS; CDR2 reads YYNGEE. This CDR3 has 15 residues. CDR3 nucleotides: TGTGCCAGCAGCCCCTCGGTAACCGACACCGGGGAGCTGTTTTTT. Translated, it gives CASSPSVTDTGELFF.

This clonotype has a handful of counts. The chain joins TRBV12-3 or TRBV12-4 to TRBJ2-1; 7 bases are a match to TRBD2. The CDR3 length is 17 residues. Trimming cost V 7 bases and J 8 bases; bases outside gene matches: 20. The CDR3 nucleotides are TGTGCCAGCAACTTCCTTCGAGGGGCGGGAGAACAGGATGAGCAGTTCTTC. This encodes CASNFLRGAGEQDEQFF.

CDR3 sequence reads: CASSSWDRVADTQYF. CDR3 DNA sequence: TGTGCCAGCAGCTCTTGGGACAGGGTCGCAGATACGCAGTATTTT. This rearrangement joins TRBV7-2 to TRBJ2-3, with TRBD1 identical over 9 bases. Germline CDR1 SGHTA, CDR2 FQGNSA. The CDR3 contains 15 residues. The ends lost 4 bases at V and 4 bases at J; junction bases unmatched: 6.

This clonotype was counted only a few times. The V call is TRBV27, the J call TRBJ2-7; D unclear. Per germline, CDR1 MNHEY and CDR2 SMNVEV (reference sequence). Between the trimmed V and J ends, which lost 5 bases and 5 bases, there was a span of 16 bases. This CDR3 has 14 residues. The DNA of the CDR3 is TGTGCCAGCAGTGGGCAGTACAATGGGAACGAGCAGTACTTC. Translated: CASSGQYNGNEQYF.

This clonotype was found a few times. The V and J genes are TRBV6-2 or TRBV6-3 and TRBJ2-2, with a weak D call TRBD2 (5 bases). The germline V and J ends were trimmed by 8 bases and 5 bases, with 15 bases remaining between them. Germline V gene sequence: CDR1 MNHEY, CDR2 SVGEGT. This CDR3 is 14 amino acids long. DNA for the CDR3: TGTGCCAGCGGCCTAGGACTGGGAACCGGGGAGCTGTTTTTT. Translating it yields CASGLGLGTGELFF.

This clonotype was seen at least ten times. The CDR3 DNA sequence: TGTGCCAGCAGTTACTCAGGGGGCGGCGCGGGGGTATACAATGAGCAGTTCTTC. This sequence encodes CASSYSGGGAGVYNEQFF. The chain employs TRBV6-5 and TRBJ2-1, with D perhaps matching TRBD1 or TRBD2 (7 bases each). Germline V gene data show CDR1 as MNHEY and CDR2 as SVGAGI. The CDR3 has 18 amino acids. V was cut by 0 bases and J by 4 bases, with 19 bases left in between.

There are a few counts of this clonotype. This chain links TRBV29-1 with TRBJ2-2; possible D gene TRBD2, 5 bases. CDR1 and CDR2 from the germline V gene are SQVTM and ANQGSEA. V was clipped by 6 bases and J by 2 bases, with 10 bases between them. The CDR3 loop spans 13 amino acids. DNA of the CDR3: TGCAGCGTGGTTCGGGGAAACACCGGGGAGCTGTTTTTT. Translating it yields CSVVRGNTGELFF.

The CDR3 spells CASKEGRNEQFF. Written as DNA, the CDR3 is TGTGCCAGCAAGGAGGGTAGGAATGAGCAGTTCTTC. This chain joins TRBV6-2 or TRBV6-3 and TRBJ2-1; a possible D gene is TRBD2 (6 bases). This CDR3 region has 12 residues. Germline CDR1 and CDR2: MNHEY and SVGEGT. V dropped 7 bases and J dropped 7 bases, with 11 bases sitting between them.

This clonotype was seen only a few times. The J gene is TRBJ2-1, the V gene TRBV29-1; 10 nucleotides match TRBD1. The CDR3 has 17 residues. CDR1 is SQVTM, CDR2 ANQGSEA, per germline. Losses at the gene ends were 6 bases for V and 0 bases for J; bases not matched to a gene: 11. For the CDR3, the DNA is TGCAGCGTGGCGGGGGGACAGGGGTCAAGCTCCTACAATGAGCAGTTCTTC. Protein product: CSVAGGQGSSSYNEQFF.

This chain joins TRBV6-5 and TRBJ1-2, with unresolved D. CDR3 length equals 11 residues. Trimming shortened V by 8 bases and J by 6 bases, and 10 bases separated the two germline ends. Germline V lookup: CDR1 MNHEY, CDR2 SVGAGI. The CDR3, as DNA: TGTGCCAGCGTCGGCGGGGATGGCTACACCTTC. Its translation: CASVGGDGYTF.

V is TRBV3-1 and J is TRBJ2-7; 9 bases map to TRBD1. The CDR3 has 14 residues. After removal of 3 bases from V and 6 bases from J, the junction contained 6 bases not matched to a gene. Germline V lookup: CDR1 LGHDT, CDR2 YNNKEL (reference sequence). The CDR3 DNA sequence: TGTGCCAGCAGCCACGGGACAGGGATACGCGAGCAGTACTTC. Encoded protein: CASSHGTGIREQYF.

At least ten counts were recorded for this clonotype. The gene calls are TRBV29-1 and TRBJ2-7, with TRBD1 as a possible D gene (6 bases). The ends were cut back, 6 bases at V and 2 bases at J, with 14 bases in the middle. Germline V gene data show CDR1 as SQVTM and CDR2 as ANQGSEA. The CDR3 contains 13 residues. The CDR3 protein is CSVADSFTYEQYF. The CDR3 DNA sequence: TGCAGCGTAGCGGACAGTTTTACCTACGAGCAGTACTTC.

This clonotype has just a few counts. This sequence joins TRBV29-1 and TRBJ2-2; 7 positions agree with TRBD1. After removal of 6 bases from V and 5 bases from J, the junction contained 6 bases not matched to a gene. The germline V gene encodes CDR1 SQVTM and CDR2 ANQGSEA. This CDR3 is built from 13 residues. The CDR3 nucleotides are TGCAGCGTCCCTATACAGGGGACCGGGGAGCTGTTTTTT. Encoded protein: CSVPIQGTGELFF.